The 29 T cell receptor beta chains below come from one sample, sequenced in a study of esophageal squamous cell carcinoma under preoperative chemotherapy. One entry per CDR3 protein results from TCRdb running MiXCR on the PCR reads. The sample comprises tens of thousands of distinct CDR3 sequences, under 55% of which are singletons, and roughly 12% rests with the top ten. Time point here: before preoperative PTX-NDP chemotherapy. Sampling took place from a patient given preoperative chemotherapy. The receptors derive from a human donor with esophageal squamous cell carcinoma. The donor label of this sample is uncertain.

In the case of this clonotype: A much larger clone differs from this one at a single base, so this may be a read error. This chain uses TRBV5-5 with TRBJ2-1; 8 bases agree with TRBD1. V gave up 3 bases and J gave up 10 bases; unmatched junction bases: 12. The CDR3 is made up of 15 amino acids. Looked up from germline, CDR1 is SGHKS and CDR2 is YYEKEE (reference sequence). The CDR3 DNA sequence: TGTGCCAGCAGCTCCGGACAGGGTTTCTCCTACGAGCAGTTCTTC. This translates into CASSSGQGFSYEQFF.

This clonotype was recorded many times. V gene TRBV10-1 combines with J gene TRBJ2-2, with a weak D call TRBD1 (6 bases). V was shortened by 4 bases and J by 5 bases, with 11 bases between the two germline ends. The CDR3 has 14 residues. The germline CDR1 and CDR2 sequences are WNHNN and SYGVQD (reference sequence). CDR3 region: CASSGTGFTGELFF. The CDR3 DNA reads as TGCGCCAGCAGTGGAACAGGGTTTACCGGGGAGCTGTTTTTT.

This clonotype was seen only a few times. This chain joins TRBV7-2 and TRBJ1-2; D is perhaps TRBD1 (6 bases). This CDR3 is 13 amino acids long. CDR1 is SGHTA, CDR2 FQGNSA, per germline. Trimming took 5 bases from V and 4 from J, leaving 11 bases between them. Here the CDR3 DNA reads TGTGCCAGCAGCCCACAGGGAGCCTATGGCTACACCTTC. Protein: CASSPQGAYGYTF.

A note on this clonotype: Sequence at one end of the junction differs from germline and may be a read error. This chain uses TRBV6-1 with TRBJ2-3, with 8 positions matching TRBD2. The CDR3 extends over 16 amino acids. Looked up from germline, CDR1 is MNHNS and CDR2 is SASEGT. The CDR3 coding sequence is TGTGCCAGCAGCGTATCGGGGGGGGGGGGCACAAACACGCAGTATTTC. Its translation: CASSVSGGGGTNTQYF.

This clonotype was counted a single time. A junction end diverges from the germline sequence, so it may reflect a read error. The gene calls are TRBV7-6 and TRBJ2-3; D not certain. The CDR3 runs to 12 residues. In germline, CDR1 is SGHVS, CDR2 FNYEAQ. The CDR3 coding sequence is TGTGCCGGCAATGATTTCACAGATACCCAGTATTTT. Its protein product is CAGNDFTDTQYF.

This clonotype was seen ten or more times. This chain joins TRBV7-8 and TRBJ1-2; 7 nucleotides align to TRBD1. The CDR3 totals 13 residues. With 5 bases clipped from V and 7 bases from J, the junction kept 7 bases outside the gene matches. CDR1 and CDR2 (germline): SGHVS, FQNEAQ. The CDR3: CASSHRDSRGYTF. For the CDR3, the DNA is TGTGCCAGCAGCCACCGGGACAGCCGTGGCTACACCTTC.

With respect to this clonotype: Mismatch with germline at one junction end may stem from a read error. The V and J genes are TRBV7-3 and TRBJ2-5, with D perhaps given as TRBD1 or TRBD2 (6 bases each). Germline V gene lookup returns CDR1 SGHTA and CDR2 FQGTGA. The CDR3 extends over 13 amino acids. The CDR3 sequence is CAGSSGGGETLTF. In nucleotides, the CDR3 is TGTGCCGGCAGCTCCGGGGGCGGGGAGACCCTGACCTTC.

This sequence joins TRBV20-1 and TRBJ2-1; 8 nucleotides match TRBD2. Trimming at V came to 4 bases and at J to 1 base, leaving 9 bases not matched to a gene. The germline gives CDR1 DFQATT, CDR2 SNEGSKA (reference sequence). This CDR3 contains 16 residues. CDR3 region: CSAKASGRSSYNEQFF. Written as DNA, the CDR3 is TGCAGTGCTAAGGCTAGCGGGCGATCTTCCTACAATGAGCAGTTCTTC.

Many counts were recorded for this clonotype. This chain joins TRBV18 and TRBJ2-4, with D possibly TRBD2 on 5 matching bases. This CDR3 region has 13 residues. Trimming removed 2 bases from V and 7 bases from J, with 9 bases in between. CDR1 and CDR2 from the germline V gene are KGHSH and LQKENI. The chain's CDR3 is CASSPVGGNIQYF. The CDR3 DNA follows: TGTGCCAGCTCACCAGTCGGAGGCAACATTCAGTACTTC.

The chain employs TRBV11-3 and TRBJ2-7; tentatively, D is TRBD2 (6 bases). The J call may be wrong; the DNA end is better matched by TRBJ2-1. The CDR3 spans 15 residues. CDR1 SGHNT and CDR2 YENEEA come from the germline V gene. CDR3 residues: CASSLRWEDYNEQFF. The CDR3 DNA reads TGTGCCAGCAGCTTAAGGTGGGAGGATTACAATGAGCAGTTCTTC.

This clonotype was detected many times. The chain recombines TRBV10-2 with TRBJ2-7; 7 bases are a match to TRBD1. V shed 4 bases and J 2 bases; nucleotides not matched to a gene: 5. The CDR3 extends over 14 amino acids. Germline assignment: CDR1 WSHSY and CDR2 SAAADI. CDR3 in DNA: TGCGCCAGCAGTGCGGGACAGCGCCCCTACGAGCAGTACTTC. Encoded protein: CASSAGQRPYEQYF.

This clonotype showed up many times. This chain links TRBV7-9 with TRBJ1-5; perhaps TRBD1 as D (6 bases). This CDR3 spans 13 amino acids. V lost 3 bases and J lost 7, with 10 bases in between. Germline V lookup: CDR1 SEHNR, CDR2 FQNEAQ (reference sequence). CDR3 bases: TGTGCCAGCAGCTTGCAGGGGATCCAGCCCCAGCATTTT. This sequence encodes CASSLQGIQPQHF.

By its share, this clonotype is large. The CDR3 nucleotides read TGTGCCAGCAGCCATCAAGAGACCCAGTACTTC. As protein: CASSHQETQYF. The J gene is TRBJ2-5, the V gene TRBV7-6; D call uncertain. This CDR3 contains 11 residues. The germline V gene encodes CDR1 SGHVS and CDR2 FNYEAQ. V dropped 5 bases and J dropped 2 bases, with 3 bases sitting between them. Using reference TRBV7-6 and TRBJ2-5 for the parts outside the CDR3, the full variable domain is GAGVSQSPRYKVTKRGQDVALRCDPISGHVSLYWYRQALGQGPEFLTYFNYEAQQDKSGLPNDRFSAERPEGSISTLTIQRTEQRDSAMYRCASSHQETQYFGPGTRLLVL.

On this clonotype: An end of the junction differs from the germline gene, which may be a read error. The CDR3 is CAGTGAGDKNIQYF. Written as DNA, the CDR3 is TGTGCGGGGACCGGGGCCGGTGACAAAAACATCCAGTACTTC. The chain joins TRBV12-3 or TRBV12-4 to TRBJ2-4; D might be TRBD1 or TRBD2, each matching 5 bases. The length of the CDR3 is 14 residues.

This clonotype was recorded a few times. The chain employs TRBV7-2 and TRBJ2-3, with D possibly matching TRBD1 (8 bases). The CDR3 has 16 amino acids. V lost 5 bases and J 5 bases, leaving 20 bases between the germline ends. CDR1 is SGHTA and CDR2 is FQGNSA in the germline V gene. The CDR3 here is CASSPQGGSGKDTQYF. The CDR3 bases are TGTGCCAGCAGCCCACAGGGGGGGAGTGGGAAAGATACGCAGTATTTT.

This clonotype has ten or more counts. The genes are TRBV7-8 and TRBJ1-1, with D possibly being TRBD1 (5 bases). The CDR3 runs to 13 residues. Germline V gene data show CDR1 as SGHVS and CDR2 as FQNEAQ. The V and J ends lost 1 base and 4 bases respectively, with 7 bases between them. The CDR3 loop reads CASSLDRGTEAFF. In DNA, the CDR3 is TGTGCCAGCAGCTTAGATAGGGGCACTGAAGCTTTCTTT. Full variable domain (missing parts from reference TRBV7-8 and TRBJ1-1): GAGVSQSPRYKVAKRGQDVALRCDPISGHVSLFWYQQALGQGPEFLTYFQNEAQLDKSGLPSDRFFAERPEGSVSTLKIQRTQQEDSAVYLCASSLDRGTEAFFGQGTRLTVV.

V usage is TRBV20-1 and J usage is TRBJ2-3; D not certain. The V and J ends lost 4 bases and 1 base respectively, with 9 bases between them. This CDR3 is 13 amino acids long. Germline V lookup: CDR1 DFQATT, CDR2 SNEGSKA (reference sequence). For the CDR3, the DNA is TGCAGTGCTATCCCCGACCGCACAGATACGCAGTATTTT. Translated, it gives CSAIPDRTDTQYF.

The table lists this clonotype with a few counts. This likely comes from a read error, as the CDR3 has no conserved phenylalanine or tryptophan at its end. It is unclear where the CDR3 begins or ends on the DNA, so no DNA is shown, and the CDR3 is as TCRdb lists it. The chain couples TRBV7-9 to TRBJ2-5; TRBD2, as called in the table, went unchecked against the DNA. Ends included, the CDR3 has 14 residues. Germline CDR1 reads SEHNR; CDR2 reads FQNEAQ (reference sequence). The CDR3 here is CASSLMELAETWLL.

This clonotype is a singleton in its sample. The chain couples TRBV9 to TRBJ2-1, with 8 bases matching TRBD2. Germline CDR1 is SGDLS and CDR2 is YYNGEE. V lost 3 bases to trimming and J lost 4 bases; unmatched junction nucleotides: 9. This CDR3 region has 16 residues. CDR3 in amino acids: CASSADPSGFYNEQFF. CDR3 nucleotide sequence: TGTGCCAGCAGCGCCGACCCTAGCGGGTTTTACAATGAGCAGTTCTTC.

With respect to this clonotype: Given the absence of the conserved phenylalanine or tryptophan at the CDR3 end, a read error is likely. Because the CDR3's place on the DNA is in doubt, the DNA is left out and the CDR3 is given as listed by TCRdb. This chain uses TRBV7-6 with TRBJ2-6; TRBD2, as called in the table, went unchecked against the DNA. Including both end residues, the CDR3 is 9 amino acids long. CDR1 and CDR2 (germline): SGHVS, FNYEAQ. The CDR3 here is CASSLFESG.

By share, this clonotype counts as large. The chain combines TRBV7-8 with TRBJ2-5; 11 positions agree with TRBD2. The CDR3 sequence is 17 residues long. Germline loops: CDR1 SGHVS, CDR2 FQNEAQ. V lost 3 bases, J lost 4 bases, and 10 bases stayed unmatched. For the CDR3, the DNA is TGTGCCAGCAGCTTTCCCGGGACTAGCGGACACCCAGAGACCCAGTACTTC. Translating gives CASSFPGTSGHPETQYF.

With respect to this clonotype: A junction boundary mismatches the germline segment, possibly from a read error. The rearrangement links TRBV7-6 to TRBJ2-4; 8 bases line up with TRBD2. This CDR3 contains 19 residues. Germline values: CDR1 SGHVS, CDR2 FNYEAQ. CDR3 coding DNA: TGTGCCAGCAGCTTGGATGCGCGGCTCGGGGGGGGTGCCCAAGACATCCAGTACTTC. Translating gives CASSLDARLGGGAQDIQYF.

As to this clonotype: This CDR3 is missing its conserved last phenylalanine or tryptophan, likely due to a read error. The DNA is left out, because the CDR3 cannot be placed on it with certainty; the CDR3 is given as TCRdb lists it. The gene calls are TRBV27 and TRBJ2-6; the table calls TRBD2, which could not be checked here. Germline CDR1 is MNHEY and CDR2 is SMNVEV (reference sequence). The CDR3 extends over 15 residues, inclusive of both ends. The CDR3 loop is CASSLGLRGEQFFGA.

The V and J genes are TRBV7-2 and TRBJ2-5; 9 bases line up with TRBD2. Germline V gene sequence: CDR1 SGHTA, CDR2 FQGNSA. CDR3 length equals 16 residues. With 5 bases clipped from V and 0 bases from J, the junction kept 7 bases outside the gene matches. The CDR3 here is CASSGAGGRDQETQYF. CDR3 coding DNA: TGTGCCAGCAGCGGAGCGGGGGGCCGTGACCAAGAGACCCAGTACTTC. Complete variable domain (other parts from reference TRBV7-2 and TRBJ2-5): GAGVSQSPSNKVTEKGKDVELRCDPISGHTALYWYRQSLGQGLEFLIYFQGNSAPDKSGLPSDRFSAERTGGSVSTLTIQRTQQEDSAVYLCASSGAGGRDQETQYFGPGTRLLVL.

This clonotype was detected ten times or more. The rearrangement joins TRBV7-2 to TRBJ2-7, with 10 bases lining up with TRBD1. V shed 2 bases and J 4 bases; nucleotides not matched to a gene: 8. CDR1 and CDR2 (germline): SGHTA, FQGNSA. The CDR3 extends over 16 amino acids. The CDR3 here is CASSLLGTGASYEQYF. The CDR3 coding sequence is TGTGCCAGCAGCTTATTAGGGACAGGGGCTTCGTACGAGCAGTACTTC.

V usage is TRBV10-1 and J usage is TRBJ2-2, with D maybe TRBD2 (5 bases). Trimming took off 5 bases at V and 0 bases at J, with 7 bases between the two ends. Germline V lookup: CDR1 WNHNN, CDR2 SYGVQD (reference sequence). The CDR3 totals 14 residues. CDR3 sequence (DNA): TGCGCCAGCAGTCCCGGGGCGAACACCGGGGAGCTGTTTTTT. This translates into CASSPGANTGELFF.

Remarks on this clonotype: Mismatch with germline at one junction end may stem from a read error. The CDR3 reads CASRRRGATDTQYF. The CDR3 nucleotides read TGTGCCAGCAGGAGGCGGGGAGCCACAGATACGCAGTATTTC. This chain uses TRBV7-2 with TRBJ2-3; maybe TRBD2 (6 bases). CDR1 SGHTA and CDR2 FQGNSA come from the germline V gene. CDR3 size: 14 residues.

J is TRBJ2-3 and V is TRBV28; D unresolved. The last part of the DNA fits TRBJ2-7 better; the J call may be wrong. The CDR3 length is 14 residues. CDR1 and CDR2 (germline): MDHEN, SYDVKM. CDR3 sequence reads: CASSSPFFIYEQYF. CDR3 bases: TGTGCCAGCAGTTCCCCTTTTTTCATCTACGAGCAGTACTTC.

This clonotype was seen repeatedly, ten times or more. This sequence joins TRBV6-1 and TRBJ2-2; TRBD1 agrees at 8 bases. Germline CDR1 and CDR2: MNHNS and SASEGT. This CDR3 has 20 residues. With V trimmed by 4 bases and J by 4 bases, 20 bases remained unmatched. CDR3 DNA: TGTGCCAGCAGTGGCCTACAGGGGGTTGCGTTTAGAGAAATCACCGGGGAGCTGTTTTTT. It codes for CASSGLQGVAFREITGELFF.